This TCR beta chain was documented in a study of shared T cell receptors in the human thymus (dated by TCRdb to about 2021). Regarding the study in general: The study examined how self-reactive, shared T-cell receptor alpha chains are generated in the human thymus.

The CDR3 numbers 17 residues from cysteine through phenylalanine. Just CDR3 DNA is preserved here, 51 bases in frame from base 1. V loses 5 bases of germline sequence and J loses 1 base, and the interval between the two ends is 21 bases. CDR1 SEHNR and CDR2 FQNEAQ are derived from the germline V gene (reference sequence). On this clone: What this receptor recognizes is not known. No much larger clone is present one base from it, and per-base qualities are unavailable.

Library generation was performed with the immunoSEQ multiplex PCR assay. TCRdb took this table from immuneACCESS and kept in-frame rearrangements with V and J called. Such tables lack part of the clones; where checked against another copy, unresolved V genes explain under half of the gap, and the rest is unexplained. Across this sample there are about 660,000 clones, with roughly 90% seen only once. Approximately 0.01% of the sample comes from the top ten. These same data were also listed under a study on human thymus T cells. In that second paper, the authors write: Immunologically healthy infants undergoing open corrective cardiac surgery for congenital heart defects in Finland were used as donors. Thymus tissue was obtained as surgical resects removed during corrective cardiac surgery. Biased V and J gene segment usage appeared to be present in both thymic and peripheral blood repertoires. The related research found that thymic TCR repertoires overlapped highly between unrelated individuals. TCR alpha and beta repertoires from about 8 infant thymus samples and a few related peripheral blood samples were characterized in the study. The infant donors were about 6 to 244 days old, and the cohort included five to seven males and two females. Thymocytes were mechanically released from the tissue and were stored as pellets of about 9.5-31 million cells at -70 degrees C. A QIAsymphony instrument was used to extract genomic DNA from the frozen cell pellets. Using the immunoSEQ multiplex PCR assay, the TCRB and TCRAD loci were amplified from a standardized quantity of quality-controlled genomic DNA. The amplicons spanned the V(D)J region and were long enough to cover the CDR3 and allow V and J genes to be identified. The commercial immunoSEQ service was used to sequence amplicons on an Illumina platform. Primer bias and sequencing errors were corrected as previously described, and TCRAD and TCRB definitions were based on the IMGT database. immunoSEQ Analyzer 3.0 and VDJTools were used for repertoire analysis, which covered basic statistics, V/J segment usage, diversity estimates, rarefaction and pairwise overlap. Chao1, ChaoE, Efron-Thisted, Shannon and inverse Simpson indices were used to estimate diversity, which was also estimated on datasets down-sampled to the smallest sample. Repertoire overlap used strict matching of CDR3 nucleotide sequence, V gene and J gene, with Jaccard-based multidimensional scaling clustering. Thymus samples yielded on average roughly 810,000 unique TCRB clonotypes, compared with 80,000 to 85,000 from blood samples.

Sequencing was done on a sample of thymocytes. The sequence was obtained from a boy less than two years old with a congenital heart defect. Donor details come from another sample of the same person, matched by shared clones. Recombination joined TRBV7-9 with TRBJ2-7; TRBD1 is possibly the D segment (6 matching bases). Here is the DNA: TGTGCCAGCAGCCCGTCCGAAACAGGGAATACATCCTACGAGCAGTACTTC. Translation gives CASSPSETGNTSYEQYF.